The clone carrying this TCR beta chain was seen many times. The antigen remains unidentified. This sample was taken from a study of Graves' ophthalmopathy and Graves' hyperthyroidism. This CDR3 comprises 14 residues. Germline loops: CDR1 GTSNPN, CDR2 SVGIG (reference sequence). The V gene lost 0 bases and the J gene lost 0 bases, with 9 bases spanning the gap. The study's findings and limits: A 13-signature model separated ophthalmopathy from stable hyperthyroidism, almost 90% sensitivity, around 81% specificity. Most expanded thyroid clonotypes above 0.001 frequency also appeared in blood.

Exclusion covered patients with other autoimmune diseases or uncontrolled infections (as well as pregnancy or lactation). It was on clinical symptoms, serum thyroxine, TRAb, thyroid ultrasound and orbital computed tomography that diagnosis relied. The authors amplified TCR beta CDR3 regions from RNA transcripts. RT-PCR with HTBI primers came first, then second-round multiplex PCR. TCRdb reanalysed the multiplex PCR reads using MiXCR and keeps one entry per CDR3 protein. The data contain 150,000 to 200,000 distinct CDR3 sequences, under 45% of them singletons. The sequenced sample consisted of peripheral blood. J is TRBJ2-7 and V is TRBV30; TRBD1 might be the D (5 bases). This sequence was found in a man aged 25 to 45 with Graves' ophthalmopathy. CDR3 coding DNA: TGTGCCTGGAGTGTGTCGGACAACTCCTACGAGCAGTACTTC. It translates to CAWSVSDNSYEQYF.